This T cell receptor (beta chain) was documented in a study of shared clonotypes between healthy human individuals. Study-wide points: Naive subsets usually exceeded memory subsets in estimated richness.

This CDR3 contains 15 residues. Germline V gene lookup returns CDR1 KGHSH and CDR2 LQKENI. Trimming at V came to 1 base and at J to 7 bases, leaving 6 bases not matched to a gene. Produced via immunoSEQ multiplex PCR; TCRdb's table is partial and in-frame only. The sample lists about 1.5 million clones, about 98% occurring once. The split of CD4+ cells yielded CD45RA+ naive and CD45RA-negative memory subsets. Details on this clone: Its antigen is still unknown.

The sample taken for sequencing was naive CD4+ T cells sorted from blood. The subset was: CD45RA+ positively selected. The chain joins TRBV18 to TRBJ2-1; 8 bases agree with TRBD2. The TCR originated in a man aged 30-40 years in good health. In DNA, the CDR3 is TGTGCCAGCTCACCACAAAAGCGGGAGTTAAATGAGCAGTTCTTC. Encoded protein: CASSPQKRELNEQFF.